This T cell receptor (beta chain) comes out of a study of blood T cell repertoires in COVID-19. In the study overall: Specimens from acute and convalescent COVID-19 originated in the United States, Italy and Spain. PBMCs, B-cell-depleted T cells, or T cells provided the cDNA or gDNA that made up the material.

The CDR3 is 17 residues long. After removal of 10 bases from V and 2 bases from J, the junction contained 13 bases not matched to a gene. Germline loops: CDR1 ENHRY, CDR2 SYGVKD. A Seattle source enrolled patients during active infection and followed them longitudinally. In the source study's methods: From reference gene primer amplification, estimates of nucleated cell counts were derived. The method was immunoSEQ multiplex PCR; TCRdb's version includes in-frame clones alone and lacks a portion of them. V and J calls and clone size are copied from that table; D and trimming were computed from the DNA. The data hold around 63,000 clones, with approximately 92% observed a single time.

The clonotype comes from a woman in her fifties or sixties with COVID-19, enrolled during active disease. This chain connects TRBV10-3 to TRBJ2-3, with TRBD2 matching over 12 bases. The sample comprised peripheral blood. The CDR3 DNA is TGTGCCACCGCAGGACTAGCGGGACGATCCAACACAGATACGCAGTATTTT. Translated, it gives CATAGLAGRSNTDTQYF.